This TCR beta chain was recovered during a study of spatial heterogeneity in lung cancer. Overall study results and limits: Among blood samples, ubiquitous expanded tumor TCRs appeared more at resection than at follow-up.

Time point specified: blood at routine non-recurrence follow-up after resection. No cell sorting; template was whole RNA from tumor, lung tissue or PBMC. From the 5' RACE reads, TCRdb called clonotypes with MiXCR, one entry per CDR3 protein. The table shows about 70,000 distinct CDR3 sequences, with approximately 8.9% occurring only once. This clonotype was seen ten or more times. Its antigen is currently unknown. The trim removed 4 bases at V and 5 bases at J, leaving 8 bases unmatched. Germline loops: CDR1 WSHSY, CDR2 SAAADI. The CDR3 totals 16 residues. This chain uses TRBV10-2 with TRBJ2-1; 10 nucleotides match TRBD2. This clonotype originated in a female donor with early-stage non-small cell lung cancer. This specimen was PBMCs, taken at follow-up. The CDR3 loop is CASSAPLAGQNNEQFF. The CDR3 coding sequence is TGCGCCAGCAGTGCCCCACTAGCGGGGCAAAACAATGAGCAGTTCTTC.